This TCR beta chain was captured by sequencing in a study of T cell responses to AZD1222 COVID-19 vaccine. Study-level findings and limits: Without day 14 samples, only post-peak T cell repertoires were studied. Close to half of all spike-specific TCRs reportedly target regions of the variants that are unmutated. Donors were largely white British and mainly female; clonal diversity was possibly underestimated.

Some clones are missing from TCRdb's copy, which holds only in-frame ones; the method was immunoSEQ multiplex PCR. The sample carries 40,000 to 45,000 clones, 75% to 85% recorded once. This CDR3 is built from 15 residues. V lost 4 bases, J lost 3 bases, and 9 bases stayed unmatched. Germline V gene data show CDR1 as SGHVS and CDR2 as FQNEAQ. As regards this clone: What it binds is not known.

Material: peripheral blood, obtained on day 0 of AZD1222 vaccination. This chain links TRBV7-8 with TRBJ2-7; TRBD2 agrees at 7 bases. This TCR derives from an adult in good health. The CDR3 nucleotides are TGTGCCAGCAGCTACTCCGGGACTAACAACTACGAGCAGTACTTC. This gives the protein CASSYSGTNNYEQYF. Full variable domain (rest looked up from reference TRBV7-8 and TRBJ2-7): GAGVSQSPRYKVAKRGQDVALRCDPISGHVSLFWYQQALGQGPEFLTYFQNEAQLDKSGLPSDRFFAERPEGSVSTLKIQRTQQEDSAVYLCASSYSGTNNYEQYFGPGTRLTVT.